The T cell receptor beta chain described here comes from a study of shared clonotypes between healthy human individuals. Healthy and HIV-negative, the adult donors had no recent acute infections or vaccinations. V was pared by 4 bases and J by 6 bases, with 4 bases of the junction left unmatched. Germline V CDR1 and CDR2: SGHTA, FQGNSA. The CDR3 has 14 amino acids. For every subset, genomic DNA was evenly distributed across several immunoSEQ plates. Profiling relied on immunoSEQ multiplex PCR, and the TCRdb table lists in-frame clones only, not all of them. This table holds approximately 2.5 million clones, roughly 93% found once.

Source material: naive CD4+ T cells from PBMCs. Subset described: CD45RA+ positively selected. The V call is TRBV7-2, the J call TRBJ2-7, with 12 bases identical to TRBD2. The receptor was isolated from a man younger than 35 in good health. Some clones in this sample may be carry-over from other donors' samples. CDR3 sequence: CASSYGLAGTEQYF. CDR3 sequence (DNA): TGTGCCAGCAGCTACGGACTAGCGGGGACCGAGCAGTACTTC.